This T cell receptor (beta chain) is from a study of human thymus T cells. Notes on the study in general: An apparent bias in V and J gene usage was seen in thymic and blood repertoires. Reports from related research described highly overlapping thymic repertoires among unrelated individuals.

In corrective heart surgery, resections were taken, and these provided the thymus tissue. Donor material was obtained from healthy Finnish infants undergoing corrective surgery for congenital heart defects. The CDR3 contains 16 residues. Germline values: CDR1 MDHEN, CDR2 SYDVKM. The V end lost 4 bases, the J end lost 0 bases, and 13 bases lay between the germline ends. Profiled with immunoSEQ multiplex PCR; TCRdb holds only in-frame clones, not every one. There are 100,000 to 150,000 clones in the sample; approximately 96% occur only once, and approximately 0.022% lies in the top ten. Details on this clone: Its antigen is as yet unknown.

The sequence derives from a boy under three years old with a congenital heart defect but otherwise immunologically healthy. The specimen sequenced was thymus tissue. The chain combines TRBV28 with TRBJ1-3; no definite D call. DNA for the CDR3: TGTGCCAGCAGTTCCCCCGCCGGGTCCTCTGGAAACACCATATATTTT. Residues: CASSSPAGSSGNTIYF.